The T cell receptor (beta chain) described here comes from a study of cytomegalovirus exposure and HLA in healthy donors. This clone appeared a single time. Its antigen is currently unknown. Overall study findings and caveats: Prior analysis indicated that the majority of TCR beta V segments exhibited productivity approximately 90% or approximately 30% of the time. Reports described diagnosis of cytomegalovirus status by the classifier as highly specific and sensitive.

Amplification used 60 Vbeta primers and 13 Jbeta primers. Data came from immunoSEQ multiplex PCR; TCRdb stores just in-frame clones and leaves some out. This sample has around 200,000 clones, with 80% found just once. The CDR3 spans 14 residues. Germline loops: CDR1 MNHEY, CDR2 SVGAGI. With V trimmed by 2 bases and J by 3 bases, 0 bases remained unmatched. Material: PBMCs. The chain recombines TRBV6-5 with TRBJ2-2; 7 bases match TRBD1. The source is a middle-aged man in good health and CMV-seropositive. The CDR3 is CASSYGTDTGELFF. In DNA, the CDR3 is TGTGCCAGCAGTTACGGGACAGACACCGGGGAGCTGTTTTTT.